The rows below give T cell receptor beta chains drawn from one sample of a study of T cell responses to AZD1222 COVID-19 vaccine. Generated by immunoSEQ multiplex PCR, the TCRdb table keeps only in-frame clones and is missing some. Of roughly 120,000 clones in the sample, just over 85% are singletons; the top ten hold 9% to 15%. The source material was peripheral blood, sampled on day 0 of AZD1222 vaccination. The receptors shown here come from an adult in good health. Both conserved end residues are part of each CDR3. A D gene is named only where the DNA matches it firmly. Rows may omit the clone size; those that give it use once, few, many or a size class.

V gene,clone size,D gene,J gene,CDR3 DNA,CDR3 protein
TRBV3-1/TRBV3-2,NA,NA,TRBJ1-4,TGTGCCAGCAGCCAAGTTGGAACCAATGAAAAACTGTTTTTT,CASSQVGTNEKLFF
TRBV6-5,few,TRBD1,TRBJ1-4,TGTGCCAGCAAACAGGGGTGGCATTCTAATGAAAAACTGTTTTTT,CASKQGWHSNEKLFF
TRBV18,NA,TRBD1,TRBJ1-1,TGTGCCAGCTCACCGGCCAGGGGGGGCACTGAAGCTTTCTTT,CASSPARGGTEAFF
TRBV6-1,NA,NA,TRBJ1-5,TGTGCCAGCAGTGAAGGGGATTATAACAATCAGCCCCAGCATTTT,CASSEGDYNNQPQHF
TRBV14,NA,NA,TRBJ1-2,TGTGCCAGCAGCCAAGAGTGGGGGACTGACGGCTACACCTTC,CASSQEWGTDGYTF
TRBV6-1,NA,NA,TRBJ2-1,TGTGCCAGCAGTGAACCCGGTGGGGGAAGTAATGAGCAGTTCTTC,CASSEPGGGSNEQFF
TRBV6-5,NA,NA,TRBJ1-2,TGTGCCAGCCTTGGGGGATCTGATACTAACTATGGCTACACCTTC,CASLGGSDTNYGYTF
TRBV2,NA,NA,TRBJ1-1,TGTGCCAGCAGTGAAGCGGGGAACACTGAAGCTTTCTTT,CASSEAGNTEAFF
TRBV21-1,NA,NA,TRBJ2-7,TGTGCCAGCAGCGAAAAAGGAAGACAGGGGGCCGACGAGCAGTACTTC,CASSEKGRQGADEQYF
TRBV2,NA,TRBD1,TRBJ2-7,TGTGCCAGCAGACCCGGGACAGGGGTTTACGAGCAGTACTTC,CASRPGTGVYEQYF
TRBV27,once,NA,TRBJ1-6,TGTGCCAGCAGCTACCAAGGGGTACCCCTCCACTTT,CASSYQGVPLHF
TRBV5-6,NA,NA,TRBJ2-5,TGTGCCAGCAGCTCCGGAACAGGTAGTCGAGAGACCCAGTACTTC,CASSSGTGSRETQYF
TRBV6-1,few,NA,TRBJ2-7,TGTGCCAGCAGTGAAGAACTGTTCTACGAGCAGTACTTC,CASSEELFYEQYF
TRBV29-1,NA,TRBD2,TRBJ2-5,TGCAGCGTTGAAGTGGTGCGAGCGGGAGGGCCTGAGACCCAGTACTTC,CSVEVVRAGGPETQYF
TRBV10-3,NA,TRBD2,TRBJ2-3,TGTGCCATCAGTAGCGGGGGGCCATACACAGATACGCAGTATTTT,CAISSGGPYTDTQYF
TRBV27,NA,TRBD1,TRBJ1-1,TGTGCCAGCAGTTTAACTCGACAGGGGGCCCACACTGAAGCTTTCTTT,CASSLTRQGAHTEAFF
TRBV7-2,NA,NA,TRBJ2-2,TGTGCCAGCAGCTTACCAGGGACCGGGGAGCTGTTTTTT,CASSLPGTGELFF
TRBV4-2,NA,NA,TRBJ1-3,TGTGCCAGCAGCCAAGAGGTACATAGGCTGAAGAGCTCTGGAAACACCATATATTTT,CASSQEVHRLKSSGNTIYF
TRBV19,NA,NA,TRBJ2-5,TGTGCCAGTAGTATTGAGGAGACCCAGTACTTC,CASSIEETQYF
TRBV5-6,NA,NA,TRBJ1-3,TGTGCCAGCAGCTTGGGCCCGGGCTTCGGAAACACCATATATTTT,CASSLGPGFGNTIYF
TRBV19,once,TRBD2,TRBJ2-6,TGTGCCAGTAGTAGGACTAGCGGGAGGGCCCCTGGGGCCAACGTCCTGACTTTC,CASSRTSGRAPGANVLTF
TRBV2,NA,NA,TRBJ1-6,TGTGCCAGCATGAGGCAGGTTTCCTATAATTCACCCCTCCACTTT,CASMRQVSYNSPLHF
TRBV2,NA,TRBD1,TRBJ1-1,TGTGCCACCGTTGGGACAGCGGTGAACACTGAAGCTTTCTTT,CATVGTAVNTEAFF
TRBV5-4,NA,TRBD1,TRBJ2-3,TGTGCCAGCAGCGCACGGGGACAGGGGACAGATACGCAGTATTTT,CASSARGQGTDTQYF
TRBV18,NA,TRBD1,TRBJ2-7,TGTGCCAGCTCACGCCGGGACAGGGAAATCAACGAGCAGTACTTC,CASSRRDREINEQYF
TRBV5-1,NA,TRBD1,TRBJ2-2,TGCGCCAGCAGCTCGGGACAGGGTAGCACCGGGGAGCTGTTTTTT,CASSSGQGSTGELFF
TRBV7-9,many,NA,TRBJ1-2,TGTGCCAGCAGCCACGGAGATTATGGCTACACCTTC,CASSHGDYGYTF
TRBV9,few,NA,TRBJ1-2,TGTGCCAGCAGCGTAGACAATAACTATGGCTACACCTTC,CASSVDNNYGYTF
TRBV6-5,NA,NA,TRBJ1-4,TGTGCCAGCAGTCCTGGACGGACTAATGAAAAACTGTTTTTT,CASSPGRTNEKLFF
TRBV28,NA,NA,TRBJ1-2,TGTGCCAGCAGTTCGGAGGAGGTAAACTATGGCTACACCTTC,CASSSEEVNYGYTF
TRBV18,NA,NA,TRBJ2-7,TGTGCCAGCTCACTTTTGGACAGATACGAGCAGTACTTC,CASSLLDRYEQYF
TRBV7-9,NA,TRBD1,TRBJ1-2,TGTGCCAGCAGCCCAGGTGACAGGGGGCTTTATGGCTACACCTTC,CASSPGDRGLYGYTF
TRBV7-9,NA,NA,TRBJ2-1,TGTGCCAGCAGCTTATCCGGGAACACCTACAATGAGCAGTTCTTC,CASSLSGNTYNEQFF
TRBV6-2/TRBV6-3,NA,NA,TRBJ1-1,TGTGCCAGCAGTTCGACCGATCGGGGAGGGACTGAAGCTTTCTTT,CASSSTDRGGTEAFF
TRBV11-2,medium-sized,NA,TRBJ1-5,TGTGCCAGCAGCTTAGGGCTGGACAATCAGCCCCAGCATTTT,CASSLGLDNQPQHF
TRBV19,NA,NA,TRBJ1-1,TGTGCCACCGAATCAGGGACGGGATATAACACTGAAGCTTTCTTT,CATESGTGYNTEAFF
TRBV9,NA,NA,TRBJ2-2,TGTGCCAGCAGCCCGTTGGACACCGGGGAGCTGTTTTTT,CASSPLDTGELFF
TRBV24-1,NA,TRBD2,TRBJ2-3,TGTGCCACCAGTGACGCCCTAGCGGGAGAAGCGGATACGCAGTATTTT,CATSDALAGEADTQYF
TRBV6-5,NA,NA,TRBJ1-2,TGTGCCAGCACATCAACGGGCGGCTACACCTTC,CASTSTGGYTF
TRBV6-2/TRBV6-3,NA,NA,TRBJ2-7,TGTGCCAGCAGCACAGGGTACGAGCAGTACTTC,CASSTGYEQYF
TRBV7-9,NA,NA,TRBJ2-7,TGTGCCAGCAGCCTCGGGACTCTATTGTACGAGCAGTACTTC,CASSLGTLLYEQYF
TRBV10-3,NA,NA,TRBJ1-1,TGTGCCATCAGGGGGGGTGTAAACACTGAAGCTTTCTTT,CAIRGGVNTEAFF
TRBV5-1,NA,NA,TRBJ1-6,TGCGCCAGCAGCTTGGGGGCAGGGGCAGGTTCACCCCTCCACTTT,CASSLGAGAGSPLHF
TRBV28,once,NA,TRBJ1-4,TGTGCCAGCAGTTTACCGACGGCGAATGAAAAACTGTTTTTT,CASSLPTANEKLFF
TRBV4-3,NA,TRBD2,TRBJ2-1,TGCGCCAGCAGCCCCCAGGGGAGCGGGGGCGAATACAATGAGCAGTTCTTC,CASSPQGSGGEYNEQFF
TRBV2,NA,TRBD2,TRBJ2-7,TGTGCCAGCTTGGAAATGGGAGGGCCTCGGGAGCAGTACTTC,CASLEMGGPREQYF
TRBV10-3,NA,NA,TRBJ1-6,TGTGCCATCAGTGGCGGTGAGGGGAATTCACCCCTCCACTTT,CAISGGEGNSPLHF
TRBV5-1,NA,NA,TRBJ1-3,TGCGCCAGCAGCCGGGACATATCCCGCTCTGGAAACACCATATATTTT,CASSRDISRSGNTIYF
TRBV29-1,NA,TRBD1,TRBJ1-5,TGCAGCGTTGAAGGGGACAGGGTTTTCAATCAGCCCCAGCATTTT,CSVEGDRVFNQPQHF